Described below is a single T cell receptor (beta chain) sequence and its context. Method: immunoSEQ multiplex PCR; TCRdb's copy keeps in-frame clones and lacks some. The data hold some 140,000 clones, with 75% to 85% observed a single time. This entry belongs to a study of T cell responses to AZD1222 COVID-19 vaccine. Germline V CDR1 and CDR2: LGHDT, YNNKEL (reference sequence). CDR3 length: 15 amino acids. With 0 bases removed from V and 6 bases from J, the gap between germline ends came to 11 bases. The chain links TRBV3-1 (or the pseudogene TRBV3-2) to TRBJ2-2, with a weak D call TRBD2 (5 bases). This sequence originates from an adult who received the MenACWY meningococcal vaccine as a control. The sequencing used peripheral blood, collected 28 days after the second dose of the MenACWY control vaccine. The CDR3 loop reads CASSQDFSAAGELFF. CDR3 bases: TGTGCCAGCAGCCAAGATTTTAGCGCCGCCGGGGAGCTGTTTTTT.